Shown below are 19 T cell receptor beta chains from a single sample sequenced in a study of blood T cell repertoires in COVID-19. The data were produced by immunoSEQ multiplex PCR, yet TCRdb's version contains in-frame clones alone and is incomplete. The repertoire consists of about 310,000 clones, with about nine tenths occurring once and the leading ten covering 1%. The specimen sequenced was peripheral blood. These receptors all stem from a man in his fifties or sixties with active or convalescent COVID-19.

The rearrangement uses TRBV28 and TRBJ2-1; a weak D match, TRBD1 (6 bases). The ends were cut back, 7 bases at V and 10 bases at J, with 23 bases in the middle. The CDR3 is made up of 15 amino acids. CDR1 is MDHEN, CDR2 SYDVKM, per germline. CDR3 region: CASNTRGSWTVEQFF. The CDR3 DNA reads TGTGCCAGCAACACACGGGGCTCTTGGACAGTGGAGCAGTTCTTC.

The CDR3 nucleotides read TGTGCCAGCAGCCAAGATATAGGACTCGGCTACGAGCAGTACTTC. Translated, it gives CASSQDIGLGYEQYF. The genes are TRBV4-2 and TRBJ2-7; D might be TRBD2 (5 bases). This CDR3 spans 15 amino acids. CDR1 is LGHNA and CDR2 is YNFKEQ in the germline V gene. V lost 0 bases, J lost 3 bases, and 12 bases lay in between.

This clone was counted a single time. The chain joins TRBV30 to TRBJ2-5; D possibly corresponds to TRBD2 (5 bases). Per germline, CDR1 GTSNPN and CDR2 SVGIG (reference sequence). Trimming took off 1 base at V and 8 bases at J, with 20 bases between the two ends. The CDR3 is 15 amino acids. CDR3 in DNA: TGTGCCTGGAGTGATGAAGCGGAGCCGTTGGAAACCCAGTACTTC. Protein product: CAWSDEAEPLETQYF. The full variable domain, rest sourced from reference TRBV30 and TRBJ2-5, is SQTIHQWPATLVQPVGSPLSLECTVEGTSNPNLYWYRQAAGRGLQLLFYSVGIGQISSEVPQNLSASRPQDRQFILSSKKLLLSDSGFYLCAWSDEAEPLETQYFGPGTRLLVL.

V and J are TRBV2 and TRBJ2-1; D perhaps matches TRBD2 (6 bases). From germline, CDR1 is SNHLY and CDR2 FYNNEI. The V end lost 4 bases, the J end lost 9 bases, and 10 bases lay between the germline ends. The CDR3 contains 12 residues. The CDR3 sequence is CASSVGGFEQFF. Written as DNA, the CDR3 is TGTGCCAGCAGTGTCGGGGGATTTGAGCAGTTCTTC.

V and J are TRBV28 and TRBJ2-4; 7 bases fit TRBD1. CDR1 is MDHEN and CDR2 is SYDVKM in the germline V gene. CDR3 size: 16 residues. V lost 3 bases and J lost 3; bases outside the gene matches: 8. CDR3 DNA: TGTGCCAGCAGTTTGTCGACAGGGCATAACAAAAACATTCAGTACTTC. It specifies CASSLSTGHNKNIQYF.

The chain combines TRBV16 with TRBJ1-3; the D gene is possibly TRBD1 (6 bases). This CDR3 has 14 amino acids. Trimming took 6 bases from V and 2 from J, leaving 11 bases between them. The V gene's germline CDR1 is KGHSY and CDR2 FQNENV. This CDR3 reads CASRYREPGNTIYF. The CDR3 nucleotides are TGTGCCAGCAGATACAGGGAACCTGGAAACACCATATATTTT.

The chain is built from TRBV19 and TRBJ2-3; 8 nucleotides match TRBD1. CDR3 length: 15 amino acids. Germline CDR1 reads LNHDA; CDR2 reads SQIVND (reference sequence). V was clipped by 5 bases and J by 0 bases; unmatched bases: 4. Here the CDR3 reads CASSPNRGSTDTQYF. CDR3 nucleotides: TGTGCCAGTAGTCCTAACAGGGGGAGCACAGATACGCAGTATTTT.

Only a few counts were recorded for this clone. The V call is TRBV9, the J call TRBJ1-3; unclear D gene. Germline lookup yields CDR1 SGDLS and CDR2 YYNGEE. V was shortened by 4 bases and J by 2 bases, with 13 bases between the two germline ends. This CDR3 has 15 residues. DNA of the CDR3: TGTGCCAGCAGCCCGACACCCCAGGCTGGAAACACCATATATTTT. Translation: CASSPTPQAGNTIYF.

The genes are TRBV24-1 and TRBJ2-3; D gene uncertain. V gave up 1 base and J gave up 0 bases, with 10 bases separating them. From germline, CDR1 is KGHDR and CDR2 SFDVKD. The CDR3 runs to 16 residues. The CDR3 nucleotides read TGTGCCACCAGTGATTTTCGGTTCTCGAGCACAGATACGCAGTATTTT. This translates into CATSDFRFSSTDTQYF.

The table lists this clone with a count of one. This sequence joins TRBV18 and TRBJ2-1; a weak D match, TRBD2 (6 bases). The CDR3 covers 15 residues. Germline V gives CDR1 KGHSH, CDR2 LQKENI. Trimming left V 0 bases short and J 2 bases short, with 8 bases between. The chain's CDR3 is CASSPPAGTYNEQFF. The CDR3 DNA is TGTGCCAGCTCACCACCAGCGGGCACCTACAATGAGCAGTTCTTC. Full variable domain (missing parts from reference TRBV18 and TRBJ2-1): NAGVMQNPRHLVRRRGQEARLRCSPMKGHSHVYWYRQLPEEGLKFMVYLQKENIIDESGMPKERFSAEFPKEGPSILRIQQVVRGDSAAYFCASSPPAGTYNEQFFGPGTRLTVL.

This sequence joins TRBV11-2 and TRBJ2-2, with 7 bases fitting TRBD1. V lost 5 bases to trimming and J lost 0 bases; unmatched junction nucleotides: 9. This CDR3 contains 17 residues. The germline V gene has CDR1 SGHAT and CDR2 FQNNGV. The DNA for the CDR3 is TGTGCCAGCAGCCCCGGGACAGATATTCCGAACACCGGGGAGCTGTTTTTT. This gives the protein CASSPGTDIPNTGELFF.

This chain connects TRBV4-2 to TRBJ1-3; D call uncertain. CDR1 is LGHNA and CDR2 is YNFKEQ in the germline V gene. The CDR3 has 15 residues. V lost 0 bases to trimming and J lost 0 bases, with 6 bases between them. In DNA form, the CDR3 reads TGTGCCAGCAGCCAAGAGCAGTCCTCTGGAAACACCATATATTTT. Translated, it gives CASSQEQSSGNTIYF.

This sequence joins TRBV5-5 and TRBJ1-1; no reliable D call. Per the germline V gene, CDR1 is SGHKS and CDR2 is YYEKEE (reference sequence). The length of the CDR3 is 14 residues. With 0 bases removed from V and 2 bases from J, the gap between germline ends came to 8 bases. CDR3 loop: CASSLEWANTEAFF. The CDR3 nucleotides read TGTGCCAGCAGCTTGGAGTGGGCTAACACTGAAGCTTTCTTT.

This clone came up a few times. The chain recombines TRBV5-1 with TRBJ1-2; D ambiguous. CDR3 length: 14 residues. The V gene lost 1 base and the J gene lost 3 bases, with 10 bases spanning the gap. Germline V gene sequence: CDR1 SGHRS, CDR2 YFSETQ. DNA for the CDR3: TGCGCCAGCAGCTTGTCCGGGGATTACTATGGCTACACCTTC. Amino acid sequence: CASSLSGDYYGYTF. The entire variable domain, with the rest obtained from reference TRBV5-1 and TRBJ1-2, is as follows: KAGVTQTPRYLIKTRGQQVTLSCSPISGHRSVSWYQQTPGQGLQFLFEYFSETQRNKGNFPGRFSGRQFSNSRSEMNVSTLELGDSALYLCASSLSGDYYGYTFGSGTRLTVV.

The V and J genes are TRBV29-1 and TRBJ2-1, with D maybe TRBD1 (5 bases). The CDR3 spans 14 residues. Germline-derived CDR1 and CDR2 are SQVTM and ANQGSEA. V was shortened by 2 bases and J by 7 bases, with 15 bases between the two germline ends. The CDR3 reads CSVERQGMRNEQFF. The DNA of the CDR3 is TGCAGCGTTGAAAGGCAGGGAATGAGGAATGAGCAGTTCTTC.

The V call is TRBV6-5, the J call TRBJ1-5, with D unresolved. CDR1 is MNHEY, CDR2 SVGAGI, per germline. This CDR3 has 15 residues. The V end lost 5 bases, the J end lost 5 bases, and 16 bases lay between the germline ends. The CDR3 loop is CASSLTPVVDQPQHF. CDR3 nucleotides: TGTGCCAGCAGTCTTACGCCGGTGGTGGATCAGCCCCAGCATTTT.

The J gene is TRBJ1-3, the V gene TRBV7-9; D may be TRBD1 (6 bases). CDR3 length: 16 residues. Germline CDR1 reads SEHNR; CDR2 reads FQNEAQ (reference sequence). Trimming left V 5 bases short and J 9 bases short, with 23 bases between. In DNA, the CDR3 is TGTGCCAGCAGCCCCAACCAGGACAGCATCGCGGCCACCATATATTTT. It translates to CASSPNQDSIAATIYF.

This rearrangement joins TRBV19 to TRBJ2-5; weak D call: TRBD1 (6 bases). V lost 3 bases, J lost 0 bases, and 11 bases lay in between. The CDR3 length is 15 residues. Germline CDR1 reads LNHDA; CDR2 reads SQIVND (reference sequence). The CDR3 coding sequence is TGTGCCAGTAGTATCCAGGGGTTGGACCAAGAGACCCAGTACTTC. Its protein is CASSIQGLDQETQYF.

This clone was picked up a small number of times. This chain links TRBV29-1 with TRBJ1-1, with no clear D. The CDR3 is 10 residues long. Per germline, CDR1 SQVTM and CDR2 ANQGSEA. V was pared by 4 bases and J by 5 bases, with 5 bases between. The CDR3 DNA follows: TGCAGCGTTGGAGGTACTGAAGCTTTCTTT. Protein: CSVGGTEAFF.